This TCR beta chain was recovered during a study of T cells after yellow fever vaccination. Study details: Fractions with few cells were prepared using SMART-Seq v4 Ultra Low Input. Study-wide findings and caveats: FACS-sorted repertoires could contain abundant clonotypes contaminating from the bulk population.

The CDR3 loop spans 15 amino acids. Trimming removed 6 bases at V and 2 bases at J, with 15 bases between. The TCR cDNA carried a universal primer site and UMIs from 5'RACE template switching. TCRdb reanalysed the 5' RACE reads using MiXCR and keeps one entry per CDR3 protein. The data hold more than 300,000 distinct CDR3 sequences, with approximately 11% observed a single time. This clonotype has only a few counts. Its antigen is unknown. The V call is TRBV12-3 or TRBV12-4, the J call TRBJ2-3; no definite D call. This receptor was taken from a man aged 18 to 29 who received the YFV17D yellow fever vaccine. Source: CD4+ T cells sorted from PBMCs, taken 45 days after the yellow fever booster vaccination. The CDR3 is CASSAREQPTDTQYF. CDR3 DNA: TGTGCCAGCAGCGCCCGAGAGCAGCCCACAGATACGCAGTATTTT.